This T cell receptor beta chain derives from a study of metastatic and nonmetastatic thyroid tumors. Across the whole study: Comparative analysis of repertoires was undertaken across blood and tumor or nodule tissue obtained from malignant and benign thyroid patients. Study-wide points: Patients with malignant thyroid tumors reportedly had significantly higher TCR beta diversity than those with benign nodules, in blood and tumor.

Per the original data handling: What underpinned the distant-metastasis classifier for papillary thyroid cancer was the set of CDR3 differences across clinicopathological groups. Through MiXCR, TCRdb re-clonotyped the PCR reads. TCRdb's processing, not the authors' own work, is the source of the V and J calls. The sample consists of 30,000 to 35,000 clones, approximately 15% of them appearing once. The CDR3 length is 13 residues. Germline V gene sequence: CDR1 MGHDK, CDR2 SYGVNS. Trimming took off 2 bases at V and 7 bases at J, with 9 bases between the two ends. Every patient underwent thyroid surgery untreated. Ten or more counts support this clone. The antigen is undetermined.

V is TRBV25-1 and J is TRBJ2-1; the D gene is possibly TRBD2 (6 bases). Sequencing was performed on blood. This TCR came from a male donor with papillary thyroid cancer or a benign thyroid nodule (not recorded which). Some clones in this sample may be carry-over from other donors' samples. The CDR3 here is CASSEVGRNEQFF. CDR3 DNA sequence: TGTGCCAGCAGTGAAGTAGGGAGGAATGAGCAGTTCTTC.